Presented here are 11 T cell receptor beta chains from one specimen sequenced in a study of T cells in tumors after PD-1 blockade. The assay was immunoSEQ multiplex PCR, and TCRdb's table has in-frame clones only and misses some. The sample records 2,000 to 2,500 clones, roughly 69% being singletons. The starting material was tumor tissue, obtained after anti-PD-1 treatment. All receptors come from a human donor with basal cell carcinoma.

The V and J genes are TRBV30 and TRBJ2-5, with TRBD2 identical over 9 bases. The length of the CDR3 is 12 residues. J gave up 5 bases and V 3 bases, and 1 base lay outside the gene matches. The germline gives CDR1 GTSNPN, CDR2 SVGIG (reference sequence). As DNA, the CDR3 is TGTGCCTGGAGGGGACTAGCTGAGACCCAGTACTTC. Residues: CAWRGLAETQYF.

This clone has a handful of counts. V gene TRBV28 combines with J gene TRBJ2-5; no clear D. Trimming left V 7 bases short and J 2 bases short, with 14 bases between. In germline, CDR1 is MDHEN, CDR2 SYDVKM. The CDR3 has 14 amino acids. CDR3 DNA sequence: TGTGCCAGCACCCCGGTCCTTGGGCAAGAGACCCAGTACTTC. It specifies CASTPVLGQETQYF.

The chain combines TRBV7-2 with TRBJ2-7, with a weak D call TRBD1 (5 bases). V lost 1 base and J lost 2, with 9 bases in between. The CDR3 runs 14 residues. CDR1 and CDR2 from the germline V gene are SGHTA and FQGNSA. The CDR3 DNA follows: TGTGCCAGCAGCTTAGATGGACACACCTACGAGCAGTACTTC. It codes for CASSLDGHTYEQYF.

The V call is TRBV6-5, the J call TRBJ2-3; D is possibly TRBD2 (5 bases). The CDR3 consists of 15 residues. Germline lookup yields CDR1 MNHEY and CDR2 SVGAGI. Trimming took off 6 bases at V and 1 base at J, with 14 bases between the two ends. CDR3 nucleotides: TGTGCCAGCAGGAGGGATTTTTCAGGCACAGATACGCAGTATTTT. Protein sequence: CASRRDFSGTDTQYF.

The chain employs TRBV28 and TRBJ2-3; 13 bases are shared with TRBD2. CDR1 and CDR2 (germline): MDHEN, SYDVKM. The J segment lost 2 bases and the V segment lost 5 bases, leaving 4 bases of the junction unmatched. The CDR3 extends over 16 amino acids. The CDR3 sequence is CASSGGLAGYTDTQYF. In nucleotides, the CDR3 is TGTGCCAGCAGTGGGGGACTAGCGGGATACACAGATACGCAGTATTTT.

The chain has TRBV7-2 and TRBJ2-1, with TRBD1 as a possible D gene (6 bases). V dropped 4 bases and J dropped 8 bases, with 12 bases sitting between them. This CDR3 region has 13 residues. CDR1 and CDR2 from the germline V gene are SGHTA and FQGNSA. CDR3: CASSWQGFYEQFF. Written as DNA, the CDR3 is TGTGCCAGCAGCTGGCAGGGGTTTTATGAGCAGTTCTTC.

This clone rates as large. This chain uses TRBV28 with TRBJ2-4, with TRBD1 as a possible D gene (6 bases). Germline CDR1 is MDHEN and CDR2 is SYDVKM. The CDR3 has 15 residues. V shed 6 bases and J shed 7 bases, with 19 bases lying between them. CDR3: CASSSPTGRLNIQYF. In DNA form, the CDR3 reads TGTGCCAGCAGCAGTCCTACAGGGCGGCTTAACATTCAGTACTTC. The whole variable domain, filled in from reference TRBV28 and TRBJ2-4, reads DVKVTQSSRYLVKRTGEKVFLECVQDMDHENMFWYRQDPGLGLRLIYFSYDVKMKEKGDIPEGYSVSREKKERFSLILESASTNQTSMYLCASSSPTGRLNIQYFGAGTRLSVL.

The chain employs TRBV27 and TRBJ2-7; maybe TRBD2 (5 bases). V lost 6 bases and J 0 bases, leaving 12 bases between the germline ends. From germline, CDR1 is MNHEY and CDR2 SMNVEV (reference sequence). The CDR3 has 14 amino acids. For the CDR3, the DNA is TGTGCCAGCAGAGAAATAGCGAACTCCTACGAGCAGTACTTC. It encodes CASREIANSYEQYF.

The chain uses TRBV7-9 and TRBJ2-5; D assignment may be TRBD1 or TRBD2 (6 bases each). Germline V lookup: CDR1 SEHNR, CDR2 FQNEAQ (reference sequence). The CDR3 runs to 13 residues. V was cut by 8 bases and J by 2 bases, with 12 bases left in between. CDR3 in amino acids: CASQRGLQETQYF. The DNA for the CDR3 is TGTGCCAGCCAACGGGGGCTTCAAGAGACCCAGTACTTC.

The gene calls are TRBV12-3 or TRBV12-4 and TRBJ1-6; D unclear. CDR3 length: 12 residues. Trimming stripped 3 bases from V and 14 bases from J, with 11 bases between. CDR3 amino acids: CASSFGWKALHF. Here the CDR3 DNA reads TGTGCCAGCAGTTTTGGATGGAAGGCCCTCCACTTT.

This sequence joins TRBV7-2 and TRBJ1-5; perhaps TRBD1 as D (6 bases). CDR1 is SGHTA, CDR2 FQGNSA, per germline. This CDR3 has 13 amino acids. Trimming took off 2 bases at V and 5 bases at J, with 7 bases between the two ends. CDR3 nucleotides: TGTGCCAGCAGCTTACGGACAGATCAGCCCCAGCATTTT. The encoded protein is CASSLRTDQPQHF.